This T cell receptor (beta chain) was recovered during a study of T cell responses to AZD1222 COVID-19 vaccine. Overall study findings and caveats: Repertoire samples came only from after the peak T cell response.

About this clone itself: Antigen specificity is unknown.

The CDR3 loop spans 15 amino acids. The V and J ends lost 0 bases and 4 bases respectively, with 12 bases between them. In germline, CDR1 is LNHNV, CDR2 YYDKDF (reference sequence). Some clones are missing from TCRdb's copy, which holds only in-frame ones; the method was immunoSEQ multiplex PCR. Among about 190,000 clones listed, around 87% were seen once. The V gene is TRBV15, the J gene TRBJ1-2; the D gene is possibly TRBD1 (5 bases). The sample in question was peripheral blood, obtained on day 0 of MenACWY control vaccination. The receptor was derived from an adult in good health. The CDR3 region has the DNA TGTGCCACCAGCAGAGATCGTGGAGGGGCCTATGGCTACACCTTC. Amino acid sequence: CATSRDRGGAYGYTF.